This T cell receptor (beta chain) was captured by sequencing in a study of cytomegalovirus exposure and HLA in healthy donors. Turning to the study itself: From HLA-typed donors, an early data release held 70 million to 95 million unique TCRs. Whole-study findings and limits: For most TCR sequences rarity was the rule, although some public TCRs occurred in many donors. Apart from CMV serostatus, no immune exposure information was available. Confirmation was obtained in vitro that a few CMV-associated chains are specific for CMV antigens.

The CDR3 runs 16 residues. The J segment lost 2 bases and the V segment lost 4 bases, leaving 7 bases of the junction unmatched. Per germline, CDR1 SGHRS and CDR2 YFSETQ. The PCR had 60 Vbeta and 13 Jbeta primers. The data were produced by immunoSEQ multiplex PCR, yet TCRdb's version contains in-frame clones alone and is incomplete. The sample holds approximately 200,000 clones, over 75% seen once. On this clone itself: As yet, its antigen is unknown.

The TCR was taken from a human donor in good health. The chain joins TRBV5-1 to TRBJ2-4, with TRBD1 identical over 9 bases. Material for sequencing was PBMCs. CDR3 sequence (DNA): TGCGCCAGCAGCACCGGACAGGGGTCAACCAAAAACATTCAGTACTTC. It codes for CASSTGQGSTKNIQYF. Complete variable domain (other parts from reference TRBV5-1 and TRBJ2-4): KAGVTQTPRYLIKTRGQQVTLSCSPISGHRSVSWYQQTPGQGLQFLFEYFSETQRNKGNFPGRFSGRQFSNSRSEMNVSTLELGDSALYLCASSTGQGSTKNIQYFGAGTRLSVL.